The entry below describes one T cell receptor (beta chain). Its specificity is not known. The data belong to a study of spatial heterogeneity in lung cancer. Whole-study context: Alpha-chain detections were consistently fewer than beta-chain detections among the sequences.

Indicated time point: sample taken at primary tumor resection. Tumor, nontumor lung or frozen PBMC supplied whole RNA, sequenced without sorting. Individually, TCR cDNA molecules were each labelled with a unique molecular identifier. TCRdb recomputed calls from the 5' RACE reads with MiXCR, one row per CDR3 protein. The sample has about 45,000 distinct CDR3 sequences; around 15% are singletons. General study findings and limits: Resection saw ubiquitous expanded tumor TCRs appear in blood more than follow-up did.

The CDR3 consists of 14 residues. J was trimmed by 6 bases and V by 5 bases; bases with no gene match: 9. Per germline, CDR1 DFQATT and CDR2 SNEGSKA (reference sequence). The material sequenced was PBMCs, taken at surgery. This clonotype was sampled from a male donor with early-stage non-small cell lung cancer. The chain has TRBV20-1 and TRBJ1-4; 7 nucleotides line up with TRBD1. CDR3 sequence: CSAWTDQGDEKLFF. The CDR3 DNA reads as TGCAGTGCTTGGACAGACCAGGGGGATGAAAAACTGTTTTTT.